Presented here are 19 T cell receptor beta chains from one specimen sequenced in a study of blood T cell repertoires in COVID-19. Repertoires were generated with immunoSEQ multiplex PCR, while TCRdb's copy carries only in-frame clones and drops some. The sample yields roughly 62,000 clones, 70% to 90% seen once. The sample comprised peripheral blood. These receptors all come from a man aged 70-80 years with acute or convalescent COVID-19.

This clone is a singleton in its sample. V is TRBV30 and J is TRBJ2-3; no clear D. Germline loops: CDR1 GTSNPN, CDR2 SVGIG (reference sequence). Deletions cut 0 bases from V and 2 bases from J, with 6 bases between. This CDR3 has 13 amino acids. CDR3 region: CAWSVQNTDTQYF. The CDR3 nucleotides read TGTGCCTGGAGTGTACAGAACACAGATACGCAGTATTTT.

CDR3 sequence: CASSASMDRLYGYTF. The CDR3 nucleotides are TGCGCCAGCAGCGCCAGCATGGACAGACTATATGGCTACACCTTC. This chain connects TRBV5-1 to TRBJ1-2; possibly TRBD1 for D (6 bases). V gave up 4 bases and J gave up 5 bases, with 18 bases separating them. The CDR3 sequence is 15 residues long. Per the germline V gene, CDR1 is SGHRS and CDR2 is YFSETQ.

This chain joins TRBV12-5 and TRBJ2-5; TRBD1 aligns across 8 bases. The CDR3 runs to 15 residues. Per the germline V gene, CDR1 is LGHNT and CDR2 is FRNRAP. Trimming took 3 bases from V and 4 from J; bases not matched to a gene: 7. The CDR3 DNA sequence: TGTGCTAGTGGTTTCCGACAGGGGCCCCCAGAGACCCAGTACTTC. The encoded protein is CASGFRQGPPETQYF.

The table lists this clone with a few counts. The chain joins TRBV7-3 to TRBJ2-7, with 7 bases lining up with TRBD2. The ends lost 4 bases at V and 3 bases at J; junction bases unmatched: 9. The CDR3 covers 15 residues. The germline CDR1 and CDR2 sequences are SGHTA and FQGTGA. CDR3 nucleotide sequence: TGTGCCAGCAGCTCATACGGACTAGTGGTCTACGAGCAGTACTTC. It codes for CASSSYGLVVYEQYF.

The chain has TRBV5-1 and TRBJ2-1, with 9 nucleotides matching TRBD2. The CDR3 consists of 14 residues. Germline assignment: CDR1 SGHRS and CDR2 YFSETQ. J gave up 5 bases and V 4 bases, and 4 bases lay outside the gene matches. CDR3 protein: CASSLAGTDNEQFF. The CDR3 nucleotides are TGCGCCAGCAGCCTAGCGGGAACCGACAATGAGCAGTTCTTC.

The chain joins TRBV3-1 (or the pseudogene TRBV3-2) to TRBJ2-2; D remains unclear. The CDR3 covers 17 residues. Germline CDR1 and CDR2: LGHDT and YNNKEL (reference sequence). V was pared by 1 base and J by 2 bases, with 14 bases between. This CDR3 reads CASSQGGAHLNTGELFF. DNA for the CDR3: TGTGCCAGCAGCCAAGGAGGCGCCCACTTAAACACCGGGGAGCTGTTTTTT.

The chain links TRBV30 to TRBJ1-6; TRBD1 might be the D (5 bases). Germline CDR1 GTSNPN, CDR2 SVGIG (reference sequence). V lost 4 bases to trimming and J lost 0 bases, with 13 bases between them. The CDR3 runs 16 residues. The CDR3 region is CAWNLYRSSYNSPLHF. The CDR3 DNA follows: TGTGCCTGGAATTTGTACAGGAGCTCCTATAATTCACCCCTCCACTTT.

The rearrangement joins TRBV7-7 to TRBJ2-1; D perhaps matches TRBD2 (6 bases). The germline CDR1 and CDR2 sequences are SSHAT and FNYEAQ (reference sequence). This CDR3 comprises 13 residues. Trimming removed 4 bases from V and 5 bases from J, with 9 bases in between. The CDR3 DNA sequence: TGTGCCAGCAGCTCGACTAGTCACAATGAGCAGTTCTTC. Its protein product is CASSSTSHNEQFF.

The chain employs TRBV5-1 and TRBJ2-2, with TRBD1 identical over 8 bases. The CDR3 consists of 15 residues. V shed 0 bases, J shed 4 bases, and the junction held 2 bases outside the gene matches. Germline V CDR1 and CDR2: SGHRS, YFSETQ. The CDR3 reads CASSLEQGGTGELFF. The CDR3 nucleotides read TGCGCCAGCAGCTTGGAACAGGGGGGCACCGGGGAGCTGTTTTTT.

V usage is TRBV9 and J usage is TRBJ2-5; 13 bases line up with TRBD2. This CDR3 contains 17 residues. The germline gives CDR1 SGDLS, CDR2 YYNGEE. J was trimmed by 4 bases and V by 3 bases; bases with no gene match: 9. CDR3 sequence reads: CASSDRTSGRERETQYF. CDR3 DNA sequence: TGTGCCAGCAGCGACCGGACTAGCGGGAGAGAACGAGAGACCCAGTACTTC.

The genes are TRBV6-5 and TRBJ2-5; D might be TRBD2 (5 bases). The V end lost 5 bases, the J end lost 1 base, and 5 bases lay between the germline ends. This CDR3 comprises 12 residues. Germline V CDR1 and CDR2: MNHEY, SVGAGI. Here the CDR3 DNA reads TGTGCCAGCAGTCGGGGCCAAGAGACCCAGTACTTC. Its protein product is CASSRGQETQYF.

The chain links TRBV3-1 (or the pseudogene TRBV3-2) to TRBJ2-1, with D possibly matching TRBD2 (6 bases). The CDR3 covers 14 residues. Germline CDR1 and CDR2: LGHDT and YNNKEL (reference sequence). V lost 1 base to trimming and J lost 9 bases, with 13 bases between them. CDR3 protein: CASSQAGGIGEQFF. Written as DNA, the CDR3 is TGTGCCAGCAGCCAAGCTGGCGGGATCGGTGAGCAGTTCTTC.

This clone was detected once. This chain uses TRBV28 with TRBJ1-6; no definite D call. V lost 6 bases to trimming and J lost 0 bases, with 12 bases between them. This CDR3 spans 16 amino acids. Germline V CDR1 and CDR2: MDHEN, SYDVKM. CDR3 sequence: CASSYPTSSYNSPLHF. The CDR3 nucleotides are TGTGCCAGCAGCTACCCCACGAGCTCCTATAATTCACCCCTCCACTTT.

This sequence joins TRBV7-3 and TRBJ2-7; 10 bases align to TRBD2. This CDR3 is 16 amino acids long. J lost 4 bases, V lost 2 bases, and 8 bases had no gene match. Germline CDR1 and CDR2: SGHTA and FQGTGA. The CDR3 is CASSLLLAGVLYEQYF. The CDR3, as DNA: TGTGCCAGCAGCTTACTTCTAGCGGGAGTGCTGTACGAGCAGTACTTC.

V is TRBV7-2 and J is TRBJ1-1, with a possible D match to TRBD1 (6 bases). CDR1 and CDR2 (germline): SGHTA, FQGNSA. The CDR3 contains 16 residues. The ends were cut back, 1 base at V and 0 bases at J, with 12 bases in the middle. The chain's CDR3 is CASSLDGQILNTEAFF. In DNA, the CDR3 is TGTGCCAGCAGCTTAGACGGACAGATCTTGAACACTGAAGCTTTCTTT.

This clone has a handful of counts. This chain connects TRBV2 to TRBJ1-1; the match to TRBD1 covers 9 bases. Losses at the gene ends were 6 bases for V and 11 bases for J; bases not matched to a gene: 10. Germline CDR1 reads SNHLY; CDR2 reads FYNNEI. This CDR3 is built from 13 residues. CDR3 in amino acids: CASSLGQGGSAFF. The CDR3, as DNA: TGTGCCAGCAGCCTGGGACAGGGCGGATCGGCTTTCTTT.

This rearrangement joins TRBV6-5 to TRBJ2-1, with D possibly being TRBD2 (6 bases). Trimming pared 7 bases from V and 7 bases from J, leaving 20 bases between. CDR3 length: 15 residues. Germline loops: CDR1 MNHEY, CDR2 SVGAGI. The CDR3 DNA reads TGTGCCAGCACTCGGGGGACTCCCAGGGCTAATGAGCAGTTCTTC. It yields the protein CASTRGTPRANEQFF.

The chain employs TRBV24-1 and TRBJ2-1, with 12 bases aligning to TRBD2. Germline V gene lookup returns CDR1 KGHDR and CDR2 SFDVKD. This CDR3 region has 16 residues. V dropped 4 bases and J dropped 7; count of bases not matched to a gene: 7. This chain's CDR3 is CATSDPGLAGMNEQFF. The CDR3 coding sequence is TGTGCCACCAGTGACCCTGGACTAGCGGGGATGAATGAGCAGTTCTTC.

V usage is TRBV7-8 and J usage is TRBJ2-2; perhaps TRBD1 as D (6 bases). CDR3 length equals 15 residues. Trimming took off 2 bases at V and 6 bases at J, with 13 bases between the two ends. The V gene's germline CDR1 is SGHVS and CDR2 FQNEAQ. The CDR3 nucleotides read TGTGCCAGCAGCTTACCGACAGGAGTCTCCGGGGAGCTGTTTTTT. The encoded protein is CASSLPTGVSGELFF. Variable domain in full (rest from reference TRBV7-8 and TRBJ2-2): GAGVSQSPRYKVAKRGQDVALRCDPISGHVSLFWYQQALGQGPEFLTYFQNEAQLDKSGLPSDRFFAERPEGSVSTLKIQRTQQEDSAVYLCASSLPTGVSGELFFGEGSRLTVL.